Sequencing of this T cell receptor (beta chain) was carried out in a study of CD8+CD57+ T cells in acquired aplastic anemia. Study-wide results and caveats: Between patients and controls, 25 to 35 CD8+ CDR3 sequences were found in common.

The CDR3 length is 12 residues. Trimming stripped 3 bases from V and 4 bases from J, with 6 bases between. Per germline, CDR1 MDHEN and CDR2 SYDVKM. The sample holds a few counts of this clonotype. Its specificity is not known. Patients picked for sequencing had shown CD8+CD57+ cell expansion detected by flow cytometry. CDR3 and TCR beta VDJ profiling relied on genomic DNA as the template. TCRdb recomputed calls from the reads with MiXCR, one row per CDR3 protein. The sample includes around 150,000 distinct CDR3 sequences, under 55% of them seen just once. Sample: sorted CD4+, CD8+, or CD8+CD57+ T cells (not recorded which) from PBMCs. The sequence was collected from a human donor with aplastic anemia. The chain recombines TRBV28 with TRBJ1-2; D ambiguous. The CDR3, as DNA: TGTGCCAGCAGTTTTGTATCCTATGGCTACACCTTC. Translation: CASSFVSYGYTF.